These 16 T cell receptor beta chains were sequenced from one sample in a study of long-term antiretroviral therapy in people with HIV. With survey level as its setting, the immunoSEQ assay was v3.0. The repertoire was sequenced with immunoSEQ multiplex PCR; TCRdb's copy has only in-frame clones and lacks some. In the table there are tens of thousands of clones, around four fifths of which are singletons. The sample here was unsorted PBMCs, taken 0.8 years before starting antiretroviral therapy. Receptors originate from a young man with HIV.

The CDR3 nucleotides read TGTGCCTGGAGTGTACGCAGGGAAAAACTGTTTTTT. Translating it yields CAWSVRREKLFF. This chain joins TRBV30 and TRBJ1-4; no reliable D call. The germline CDR1 and CDR2 sequences are GTSNPN and SVGIG (reference sequence). The CDR3 totals 12 residues. V was clipped by 0 bases and J by 8 bases, with 7 bases between them.

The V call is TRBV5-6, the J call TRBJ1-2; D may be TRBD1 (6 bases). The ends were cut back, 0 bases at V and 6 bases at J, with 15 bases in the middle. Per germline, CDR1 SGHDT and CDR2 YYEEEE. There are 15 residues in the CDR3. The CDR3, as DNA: TGTGCCAGCAGCTTGGTCGGGGGCAGGAGGAATGGCTACACCTTC. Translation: CASSLVGGRRNGYTF.

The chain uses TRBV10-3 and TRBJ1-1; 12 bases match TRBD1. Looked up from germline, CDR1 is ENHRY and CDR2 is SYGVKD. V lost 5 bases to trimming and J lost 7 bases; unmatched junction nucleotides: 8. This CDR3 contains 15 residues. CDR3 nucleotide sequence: TGTGCCATCAGTTACCGGGACAGGGGGCGCGATGAAGCTTTCTTT. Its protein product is CAISYRDRGRDEAFF.

DNA for the CDR3: TGTGCTAGTGGGAGAGGACAGCCTGCCGGGGAGCTGTTTTTT. It yields the protein CASGRGQPAGELFF. The chain combines TRBV12-5 with TRBJ2-2; the D gene is possibly TRBD1 (6 bases). Looked up from germline, CDR1 is LGHNT and CDR2 is FRNRAP. The V end lost 6 bases, the J end lost 6 bases, and 14 bases lay between the germline ends. The CDR3 runs 14 residues.

DNA of the CDR3: TGTGCCAGCAGCCAAGATTTTACGGGGTACCTCTACGAGCAGTACTTC. This encodes CASSQDFTGYLYEQYF. The V call is TRBV4-2, the J call TRBJ2-7, with D perhaps matching TRBD2 (5 bases). V was shortened by 0 bases and J by 3 bases, with 15 bases between the two germline ends. This CDR3 has 16 residues. Germline values: CDR1 LGHNA, CDR2 YNFKEQ.

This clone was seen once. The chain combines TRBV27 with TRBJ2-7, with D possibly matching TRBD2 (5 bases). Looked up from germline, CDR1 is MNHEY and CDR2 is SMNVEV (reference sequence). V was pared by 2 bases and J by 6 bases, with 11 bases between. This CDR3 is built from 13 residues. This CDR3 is CASSLIPGSEQYF. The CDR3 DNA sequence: TGTGCCAGCAGTTTAATCCCGGGGAGCGAGCAGTACTTC.

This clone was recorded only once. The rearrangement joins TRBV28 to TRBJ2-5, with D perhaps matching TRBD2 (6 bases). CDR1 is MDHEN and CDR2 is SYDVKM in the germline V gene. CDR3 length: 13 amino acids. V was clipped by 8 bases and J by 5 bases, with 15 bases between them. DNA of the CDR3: TGTGCCAGCCTATCGCGGGGCCCTGAGACCCAGTACTTC. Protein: CASLSRGPETQYF. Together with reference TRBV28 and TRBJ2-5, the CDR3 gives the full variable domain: DVKVTQSSRYLVKRTGEKVFLECVQDMDHENMFWYRQDPGLGLRLIYFSYDVKMKEKGDIPEGYSVSREKKERFSLILESASTNQTSMYLCASLSRGPETQYFGPGTRLLVL.

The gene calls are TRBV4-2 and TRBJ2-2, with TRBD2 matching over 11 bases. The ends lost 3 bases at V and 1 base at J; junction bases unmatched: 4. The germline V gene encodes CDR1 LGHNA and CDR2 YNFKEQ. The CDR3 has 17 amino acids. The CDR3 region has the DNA TGTGCCAGCAGCCAGGCCGGGACTAGCGGGAACACCGGGGAGCTGTTTTTT. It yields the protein CASSQAGTSGNTGELFF.

The CDR3 spells CASAPGLAGGTEQYF. The CDR3 DNA reads as TGTGCCAGCGCGCCGGGACTAGCGGGAGGAACCGAGCAGTACTTC. V usage is TRBV9 and J usage is TRBJ2-7; TRBD2 agrees at 15 bases. Germline-derived CDR1 and CDR2 are SGDLS and YYNGEE. This CDR3 is 15 amino acids long. After removal of 7 bases from V and 6 bases from J, the junction contained 8 bases not matched to a gene.

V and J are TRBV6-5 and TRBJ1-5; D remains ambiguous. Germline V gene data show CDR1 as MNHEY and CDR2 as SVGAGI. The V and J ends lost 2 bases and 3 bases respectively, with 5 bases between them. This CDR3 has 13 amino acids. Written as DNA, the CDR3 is TGTGCCAGCAGTTACGGGCCCAATCAGCCCCAGCATTTT. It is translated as CASSYGPNQPQHF.

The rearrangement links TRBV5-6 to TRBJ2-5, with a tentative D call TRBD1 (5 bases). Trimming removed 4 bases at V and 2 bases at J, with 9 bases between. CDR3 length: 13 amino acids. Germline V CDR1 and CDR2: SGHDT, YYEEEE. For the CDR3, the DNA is TGTGCCAGCAGCCCCAGACAGCAAGAGACCCAGTACTTC. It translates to CASSPRQQETQYF.

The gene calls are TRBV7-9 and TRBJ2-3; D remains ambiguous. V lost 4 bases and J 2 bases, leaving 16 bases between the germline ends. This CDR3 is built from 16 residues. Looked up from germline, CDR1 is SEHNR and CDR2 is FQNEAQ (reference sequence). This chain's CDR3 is CASSWPLTEITDTQYF. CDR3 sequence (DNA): TGTGCCAGCAGCTGGCCCTTAACAGAGATCACAGATACGCAGTATTTT.

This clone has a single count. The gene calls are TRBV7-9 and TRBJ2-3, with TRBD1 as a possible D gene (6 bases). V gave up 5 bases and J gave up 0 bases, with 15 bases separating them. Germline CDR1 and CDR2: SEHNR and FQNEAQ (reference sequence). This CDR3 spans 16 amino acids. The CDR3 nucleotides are TGTGCCAGCAGCCCTCCGCAGGGGCCAAGCACAGATACGCAGTATTTT. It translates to CASSPPQGPSTDTQYF.

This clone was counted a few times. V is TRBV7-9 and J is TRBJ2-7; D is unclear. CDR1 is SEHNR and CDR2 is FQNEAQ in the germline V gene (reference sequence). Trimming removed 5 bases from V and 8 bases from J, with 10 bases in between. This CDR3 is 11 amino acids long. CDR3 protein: CASSLLLQQYF. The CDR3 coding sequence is TGTGCCAGCAGCCTCTTACTCCAGCAGTACTTC.

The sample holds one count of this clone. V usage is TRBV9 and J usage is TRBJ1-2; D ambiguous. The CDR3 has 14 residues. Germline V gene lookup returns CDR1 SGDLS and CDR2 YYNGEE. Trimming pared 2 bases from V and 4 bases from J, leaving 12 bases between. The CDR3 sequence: CASSVAEKIYGYTF. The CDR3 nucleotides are TGTGCCAGCAGCGTCGCAGAGAAAATCTATGGCTACACCTTC.

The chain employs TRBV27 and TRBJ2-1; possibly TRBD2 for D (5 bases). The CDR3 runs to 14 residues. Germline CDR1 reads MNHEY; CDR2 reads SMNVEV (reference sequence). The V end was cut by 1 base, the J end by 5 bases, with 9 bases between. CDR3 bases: TGTGCCAGCAGTTTATTGTCCGGGGACAATGAGCAGTTCTTC. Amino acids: CASSLLSGDNEQFF.